Listed below are T cell receptor beta chains from one sample, sequenced in a study of blood T cell repertoires in COVID-19. Libraries were prepared by immunoSEQ multiplex PCR; TCRdb keeps only in-frame clonotypes and omits some of them. The sample has some 200,000 clones; roughly four fifths are singletons. The sequencing sample was made of peripheral blood. Receptors were obtained from a human donor with acute or convalescent COVID-19. The donor label of this sample is uncertain. CDR3s include the opening cysteine and the closing phenylalanine or tryptophan. A D gene is named only where the DNA matches it firmly. For some rows the clone size is stated as once, few or many, or as a class when expanded; others skip it.

>once|.|TRBV3-1/TRBV3-2|TRBJ2-7
TGTGCCAGCAGCCCCCGGGGAGGTTACGAGCAGTACTTC
CASSPRGGYEQYF
>.|TRBD1|TRBV5-8|TRBJ1-1
TGTGCCAGCAGCCTGGAAGGGGGCGTCGTGGGAGCTTTCTTT
CASSLEGGVVGAFF
>.|.|TRBV2|TRBJ1-1
TGTGCCAGCCTAGGGCCCCCGGAGGTCTACCCTACGGCCGAAGCTTTCTTT
CASLGPPEVYPTAEAFF
>few|TRBD1|TRBV30|TRBJ1-2
TGTGCCCACTACAGGGGGCTAGGGACGAAGGGCTACACCTTC
CAHYRGLGTKGYTF
>.|TRBD1|TRBV28|TRBJ1-2
TGTGCCAGCAGTTTCGACAGGGGGCGCAATGGCTACACCTTC
CASSFDRGRNGYTF
>.|TRBD2|TRBV28|TRBJ2-3
TGTGCCAGCAGGCCCCCTCTAGCGGGCACAGATACGCAGTATTTT
CASRPPLAGTDTQYF
>.|.|TRBV7-6|TRBJ2-3
TGTGCCAGCAGCTCAACAGGGGATACGCAGTATTTT
CASSSTGDTQYF
>once|.|TRBV7-8|TRBJ1-6
TGTGCCAGCAGCTTTGCTTCAGCGACGGGAAATTCACCCCTCCACTTT
CASSFASATGNSPLHF
>.|TRBD1|TRBV5-6|TRBJ1-1
TGTGCCAGCAGCTTGGCCGGACAGGGCAAAGGGTCCAGCACTGAAGCTTTCTTT
CASSLAGQGKGSSTEAFF
>.|TRBD2|TRBV27|TRBJ2-1
TGTGCCAGCAGTTTGAGCGGGACCGCCTACAATGAGCAGTTCTTC
CASSLSGTAYNEQFF
>.|TRBD2|TRBV7-9|TRBJ2-1
TGTGCCAGCAGCTTATATAGCGGGCTAGAGCAGTTCTTC
CASSLYSGLEQFF
>.|.|TRBV6-4|TRBJ1-4
TGTGCCAGCAGCAGGGTTTTAGGGGAAAAACTGTTTTTT
CASSRVLGEKLFF
>.|.|TRBV27|TRBJ2-3
TGTGCCAGCAGTTTATTCGGGTCGTGGGATACGCAGTATTTT
CASSLFGSWDTQYF
>.|TRBD2|TRBV28|TRBJ2-7
TGTGCCAGCAGTTCCGGGACTAGCGTCGTAGACGAGCAGTACTTC
CASSSGTSVVDEQYF
>.|TRBD2|TRBV16|TRBJ2-7
TGTGCCAGCAGCCAAGGGCAGCGGGGGGGTATGTACGAGCAGTACTTC
CASSQGQRGGMYEQYF
>.|TRBD1|TRBV5-4|TRBJ2-7
TGTGCCAGCAGCTTGGTGACAGGGGTGTCCTACGAGCAGTACTTC
CASSLVTGVSYEQYF
>.|TRBD1|TRBV9|TRBJ2-1
TGTGCCAGCAGCCGCCCCGGGACAGACGTCAATGAGCAGTTCTTC
CASSRPGTDVNEQFF
>.|TRBD1|TRBV19|TRBJ1-2
TGTGCCAGTAGTTCGGGACAGTCTTATGGCTACACCTTC
CASSSGQSYGYTF
>.|.|TRBV5-1|TRBJ1-6
TGCGCCAGCAGCTTGGAGGGCCCAGGGTCACCCCTCCACTTT
CASSLEGPGSPLHF
>.|TRBD1|TRBV5-1|TRBJ2-7
TGCGCCAGCAGCTTGGCCTTAGGACAGGGGGCCGAGCAGTACTTC
CASSLALGQGAEQYF
>.|TRBD1|TRBV2|TRBJ2-2
TGTGCCAGCAAAGGGGGGACAGGGGGGACCGGGGAGCTGTTTTTT
CASKGGTGGTGELFF
>.|.|TRBV30|TRBJ1-3
TGTGCCTCCTGGAGGGGTGATCGAGACACCATATATTTT
CASWRGDRDTIYF
>.|TRBD1|TRBV7-6|TRBJ1-5
TGTGCCAGCAGCGCCAGAGACAGGGGTTCTAATCAGCCCCAGCATTTT
CASSARDRGSNQPQHF
>.|.|TRBV12-3/TRBV12-4|TRBJ1-2
TGTGCCAGCAGCCGGGGGGGGGTCTATGGCTACACCTTC
CASSRGGVYGYTF
>.|.|TRBV30|TRBJ1-5
TGTGCCTGGAGTCCGCGCAGGACAGATCAGCCCCAGCATTTT
CAWSPRRTDQPQHF
>.|.|TRBV18|TRBJ2-2
TGTGCCAGCTCACGTACTGGGGACATTCCCACCGGGGAGCTGTTTTTT
CASSRTGDIPTGELFF
>.|.|TRBV4-1|TRBJ1-1
TGCGCCAGCAGCCAAGTCGGCGCGGCGAACACTGAAGCTTTCTTT
CASSQVGAANTEAFF
>.|TRBD1|TRBV11-2|TRBJ1-2
TGTGCCAGCAGCCGGGACAGGGGCGACTATGGCTACACCTTC
CASSRDRGDYGYTF
>.|.|TRBV18|TRBJ1-3
TGTGCCAGCTCACCTAGCGTCCAGCGTACCTCTGGAAACACCATATATTTT
CASSPSVQRTSGNTIYF
>.|TRBD2|TRBV5-6|TRBJ2-7
TGTGCCAGCAGCTCCGCGACTAGCGGGGCCGCCTACGAGCAGTACTTC
CASSSATSGAAYEQYF
>few|TRBD2|TRBV4-1|TRBJ2-3
TGCGCCAGCAGCCAAGGTTGGGCGGGGGGGCTCTCCGATACGCAGTATTTT
CASSQGWAGGLSDTQYF
>.|.|TRBV3-1/TRBV3-2|TRBJ1-4
TGTGCCAGCAGCCCACGGGGAGGAGCAACTAATGAAAAACTGTTTTTT
CASSPRGGATNEKLFF
>.|.|TRBV6-5|TRBJ1-3
TGTGCCAGCAGTTACTCGAGAGGACAGGGAAACACCATATATTTT
CASSYSRGQGNTIYF
>.|TRBD1|TRBV7-8|TRBJ1-2
TGTGCCAGCAGCTTAGGGGGGGGAGGACAGGGCTATGGCTACACCTTC
CASSLGGGGQGYGYTF
>few|.|TRBV30|TRBJ1-4
TGTGCCTCATCAGGGTCAACTAATGAAAAACTGTTTTTT
CASSGSTNEKLFF
>few|TRBD2|TRBV5-4|TRBJ2-7
TGTGCCAGCAGCATTCTAGCGGGGAGCTCCTACGAGCAGTACTTC
CASSILAGSSYEQYF
>.|TRBD1|TRBV5-4|TRBJ1-1
TGTGCCAGCAGCTCAGTCCCGGGACAGGGAGACACTGAAGCTTTCTTT
CASSSVPGQGDTEAFF
>.|TRBD1|TRBV19|TRBJ1-2
TGTGCCAGTAGCGAACAGGGGAACTATGGCTACACCTTC
CASSEQGNYGYTF
>.|TRBD2|TRBV27|TRBJ2-1
TGTGCCAGCAGTCTCGGGACTAGCGGGAGGGCCACGAATGAGCAGTTCTTC
CASSLGTSGRATNEQFF
>once|TRBD1|TRBV10-3|TRBJ2-1
TGTGCCATCAGTGGCCGGGACAGCTACAATGAGCAGTTCTTC
CAISGRDSYNEQFF
>.|.|TRBV6-1|TRBJ1-1
TGTGCCAGCAGTGATTGGGCTGGGGGGGACACTGAAGCTTTCTTT
CASSDWAGGDTEAFF
>.|.|TRBV15|TRBJ2-2
TGTGCCACCAGCAGAGATCTACAGCCCACCGGGGAGCTGTTTTTT
CATSRDLQPTGELFF
>.|TRBD2|TRBV18|TRBJ2-3
TGTGCCAGTTCACCTCGGCTAGCGGGAGGGGCAGATACGCAGTATTTT
CASSPRLAGGADTQYF
>.|.|TRBV2|TRBJ1-5
TGTGCCAGCAGTGGAAGTACAGGGTCCTTCGGCAATCAGCCCCAGCATTTT
CASSGSTGSFGNQPQHF
>.|TRBD2|TRBV19|TRBJ2-1
TGTGCCAGTAGTAGGACTAGCGGGGTTAATGAGCAGTTCTTC
CASSRTSGVNEQFF
>.|TRBD1|TRBV11-2|TRBJ1-1
TGTGCCAGCAGTCCGGACAGGGAGGGGAAAGCTTTCTTT
CASSPDREGKAFF
>.|TRBD2|TRBV19|TRBJ2-6
TGTGCCAGTTTTAGCGGGTCCCGATCTGGGGCCAACGTCCTGACTTTC
CASFSGSRSGANVLTF
>few|TRBD2|TRBV7-9|TRBJ2-3
TGTGCCAGCAGCTTGGACCCCCCGGGGGGGACAGATACGCAGTATTTT
CASSLDPPGGTDTQYF
>few|TRBD2|TRBV29-1|TRBJ2-5
TGCAGCGTTGCGATAGGACTAGCGGGAGGGAGAGAGACCCAGTACTTC
CSVAIGLAGGRETQYF
>.|.|TRBV4-2|TRBJ2-2
TGTGCCAGCAGCCAAGGGAGGGGCGCGAACACCGGGGAGCTGTTTTTT
CASSQGRGANTGELFF